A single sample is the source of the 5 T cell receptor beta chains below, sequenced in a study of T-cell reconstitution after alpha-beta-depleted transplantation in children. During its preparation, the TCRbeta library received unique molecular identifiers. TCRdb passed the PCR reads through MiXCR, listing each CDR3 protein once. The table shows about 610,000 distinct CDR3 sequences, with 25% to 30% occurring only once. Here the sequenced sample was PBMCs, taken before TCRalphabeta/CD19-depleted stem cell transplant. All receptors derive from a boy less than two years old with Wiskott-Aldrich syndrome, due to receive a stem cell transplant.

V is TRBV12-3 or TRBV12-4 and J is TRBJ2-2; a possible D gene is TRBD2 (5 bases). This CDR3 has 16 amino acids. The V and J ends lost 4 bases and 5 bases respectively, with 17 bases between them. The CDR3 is CASSSRTQLRTGELFF. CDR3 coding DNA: TGTGCCAGCAGTTCCCGGACTCAATTGAGGACCGGGGAGCTGTTTTTT.

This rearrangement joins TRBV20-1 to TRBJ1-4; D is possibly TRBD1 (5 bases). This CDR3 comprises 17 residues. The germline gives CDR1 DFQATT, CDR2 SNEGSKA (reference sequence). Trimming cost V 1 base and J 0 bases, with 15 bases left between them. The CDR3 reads CSARVMRGLATNEKLFF. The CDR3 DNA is TGCAGTGCTAGAGTCATGAGGGGATTGGCAACTAATGAAAAACTGTTTTTT.

In nucleotides, the CDR3 is TGTGCCAGCAGCCAATCGGTACCCCACCCCAGTGAGACCCAGTACTTC. Translation: CASSQSVPHPSETQYF. J is TRBJ2-5 and V is TRBV3-1, with unresolved D. Germline lookup yields CDR1 LGHDT and CDR2 YNNKEL (reference sequence). The CDR3 consists of 16 residues. V shed 2 bases and J shed 5 bases, with 18 bases lying between them.

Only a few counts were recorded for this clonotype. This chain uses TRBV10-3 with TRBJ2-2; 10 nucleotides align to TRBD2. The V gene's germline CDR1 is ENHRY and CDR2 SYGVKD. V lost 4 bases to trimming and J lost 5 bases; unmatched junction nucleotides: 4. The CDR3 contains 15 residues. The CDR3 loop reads CAISVIAGGTGELFF. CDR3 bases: TGTGCCATCAGTGTAATAGCGGGAGGTACCGGGGAGCTGTTTTTT.

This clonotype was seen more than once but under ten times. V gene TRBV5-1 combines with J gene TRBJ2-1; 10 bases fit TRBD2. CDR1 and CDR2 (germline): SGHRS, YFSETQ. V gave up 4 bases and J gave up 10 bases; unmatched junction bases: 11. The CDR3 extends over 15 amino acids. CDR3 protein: CASSPRGKREGEQFF. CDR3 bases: TGCGCCAGCAGCCCCAGGGGTAAGCGGGAGGGAGAGCAGTTCTTC.